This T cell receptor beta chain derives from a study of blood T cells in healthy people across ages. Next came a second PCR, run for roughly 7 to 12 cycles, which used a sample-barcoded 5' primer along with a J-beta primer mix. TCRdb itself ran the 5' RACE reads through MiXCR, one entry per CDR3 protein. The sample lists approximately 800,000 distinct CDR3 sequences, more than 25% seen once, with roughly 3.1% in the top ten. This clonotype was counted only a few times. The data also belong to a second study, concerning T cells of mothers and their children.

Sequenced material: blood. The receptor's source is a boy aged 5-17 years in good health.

This chain's CDR3 is CASSLEGGGLGNEQFF. Here the CDR3 DNA reads TGTGCCAGCAGCTTAGAGGGGGGGGGGCTTGGCAATGAGCAGTTCTTC. V and J are TRBV13 and TRBJ2-1; a possible D gene is TRBD2 (7 bases). CDR1 and CDR2 (germline): PRHDT, FYEKMQ (reference sequence). The length of the CDR3 is 16 residues. V was pared by 1 base and J by 6 bases, with 16 bases between.